This T cell receptor (beta chain) was documented in a study of blood T cells in healthy people across ages. A sample-barcoded 5' primer and a J-beta primer mix were used in a second PCR of roughly 7 to 12 cycles. TCRdb re-called the 5' RACE reads with MiXCR, one entry per CDR3 protein. The table includes hundreds of thousands of distinct CDR3 sequences, about 52% detected once. The CDR3 sequence is 16 residues long. The germline V and J ends were trimmed by 6 bases and 2 bases, with 14 bases remaining between them. CDR1 is KGHSH and CDR2 is LQKENI in the germline V gene. A few counts support this clonotype.

The V call is TRBV18, the J call TRBJ2-6; D remains unclear. This TCR came from an older woman in good health. Sequencing used blood. CDR3 in DNA: TGTGCCAGCTCGTCTTCAGGAGAAACTGGGGCCAACGTCCTGACTTTC. Its translation: CASSSSGETGANVLTF.